This T cell receptor (beta chain) derives from a study of blood T cell repertoires in COVID-19. As for the study in general: Acute-phase and convalescent COVID-19 samples originated in the United States, Italy and Spain. From T cells, B-cell-depleted T cells, or PBMCs came the material, which was cDNA or gDNA.

Generated by immunoSEQ multiplex PCR, the TCRdb table keeps only in-frame clones and is missing some. Among around 200,000 clones listed, roughly 80% were seen once. This CDR3 has 14 amino acids. Source material: peripheral blood. The chain carries TRBV21-1 and TRBJ2-1; TRBD1, the D gene given by the table, was not confirmed from the DNA. TRBV21-1 is a pseudogene segment. This clonotype was sampled from a woman at least 80 years old with acute or convalescent COVID-19. This chain's CDR3 is CASRKPKGENEQFF. The CDR3, as DNA: TGTGCCAGCAGAAAACCGAAGGGGGAGAATGAGCAGTTCTTC.